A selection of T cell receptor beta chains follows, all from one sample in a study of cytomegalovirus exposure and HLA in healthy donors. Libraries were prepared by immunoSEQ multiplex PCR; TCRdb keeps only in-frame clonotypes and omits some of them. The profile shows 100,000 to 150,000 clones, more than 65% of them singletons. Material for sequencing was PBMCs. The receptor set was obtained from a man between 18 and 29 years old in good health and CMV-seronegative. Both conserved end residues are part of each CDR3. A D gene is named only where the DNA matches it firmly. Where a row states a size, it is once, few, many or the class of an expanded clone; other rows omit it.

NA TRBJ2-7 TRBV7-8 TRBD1 CASSPSAGTGAYEQYF TGTGCCAGCAGCCCGTCGGCCGGGACAGGGGCCTACGAGCAGTACTTC
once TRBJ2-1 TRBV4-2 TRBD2 CASSRRGGSSYNEQFF TGTGCCAGCAGCCGCCGCGGGGGAAGCTCCTACAATGAGCAGTTCTTC
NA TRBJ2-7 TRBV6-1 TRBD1 CASSERDRRYEQYF TGTGCCAGCAGTGAAAGGGACAGGCGTTACGAGCAGTACTTC
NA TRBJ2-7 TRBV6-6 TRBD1 CASSYGGTGGHEQYF TGTGCCAGCAGTTACGGGGGGACAGGGGGGCACGAGCAGTACTTC
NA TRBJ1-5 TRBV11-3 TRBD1 CASRADRDSNQPQHF TGTGCCAGCAGAGCGGACAGGGATAGCAATCAGCCCCAGCATTTT
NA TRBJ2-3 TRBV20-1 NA CSASPGDTQYF TGCAGTGCTAGCCCGGGGGATACGCAGTATTTT
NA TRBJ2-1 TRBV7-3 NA CASSLGGSDNEQFF TGTGCCAGCAGCTTAGGCGGATCAGACAATGAGCAGTTCTTC
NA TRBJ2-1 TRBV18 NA CASSPVDNNEQFF TGTGCCAGCTCACCAGTAGATAACAATGAGCAGTTCTTC
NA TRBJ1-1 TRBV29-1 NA CSVGTVNTEAFF TGCAGCGTTGGGACTGTGAACACTGAAGCTTTCTTT
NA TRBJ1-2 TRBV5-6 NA CASSFPGGDYGYTF TGTGCCAGCAGCTTCCCGGGGGGGGACTATGGCTACACCTTC
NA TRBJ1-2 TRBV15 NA CATSSLVSDGYTF TGTGCCACCAGCAGCCTCGTCTCCGATGGCTACACCTTC
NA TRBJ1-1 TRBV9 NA CASSYREGDTEAFF TGTGCCAGCAGTTACAGGGAAGGCGACACTGAAGCTTTCTTT
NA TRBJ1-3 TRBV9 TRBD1 CASSPGTGGNTIYF TGTGCCAGCAGCCCGGGGACAGGGGGGAACACCATATATTTT
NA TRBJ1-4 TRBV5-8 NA CASSSGYNEKLFF TGTGCCAGCAGCTCGGGGTACAATGAAAAACTGTTTTTT
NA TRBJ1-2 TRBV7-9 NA CASSPRTKPEGGYTF TGTGCCAGCAGCCCAAGGACTAAACCTGAGGGTGGCTACACCTTC
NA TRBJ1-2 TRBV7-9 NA CASSVGSGEGNYGYTF TGTGCCAGCAGCGTCGGCTCGGGGGAGGGAAACTATGGCTACACCTTC
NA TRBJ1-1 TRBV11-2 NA CASRGGRDTEAFF TGTGCCAGCAGGGGGGGGCGGGACACTGAAGCTTTCTTT
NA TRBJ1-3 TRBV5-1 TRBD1 CASSSPTGAGNTIYF TGCGCCAGCAGCTCCCCAACAGGGGCTGGAAACACCATATATTTT
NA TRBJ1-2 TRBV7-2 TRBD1 CASSLGQGNYGYTF TGTGCCAGCAGCTTGGGACAGGGGAACTATGGCTACACCTTC
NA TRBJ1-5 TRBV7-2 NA CASSLVGAAGNQPQHF TGTGCCAGCAGCTTAGTTGGCGCCGCGGGCAATCAGCCCCAGCATTTT
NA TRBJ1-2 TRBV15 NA CATSRIRDTGYGYTF TGTGCCACCAGCAGAATCCGGGACACGGGCTATGGCTACACCTTC
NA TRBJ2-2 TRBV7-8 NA CASSQSHSTNTGELFF TGTGCCAGCAGCCAAAGCCACAGCACGAACACCGGGGAGCTGTTTTTT